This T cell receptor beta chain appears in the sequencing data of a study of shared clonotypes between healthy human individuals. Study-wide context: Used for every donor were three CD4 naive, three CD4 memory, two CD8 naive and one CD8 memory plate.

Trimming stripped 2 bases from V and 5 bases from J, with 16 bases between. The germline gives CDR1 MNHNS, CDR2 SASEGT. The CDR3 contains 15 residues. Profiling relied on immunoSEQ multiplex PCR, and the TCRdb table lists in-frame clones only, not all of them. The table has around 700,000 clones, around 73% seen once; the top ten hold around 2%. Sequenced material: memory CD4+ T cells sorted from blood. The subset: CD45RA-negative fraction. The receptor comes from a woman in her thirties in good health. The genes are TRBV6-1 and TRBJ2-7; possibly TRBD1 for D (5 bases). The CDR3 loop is CASSESQGYRDEQYF. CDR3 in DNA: TGTGCCAGCAGTGAATCGCAGGGATACCGCGACGAGCAGTACTTC.